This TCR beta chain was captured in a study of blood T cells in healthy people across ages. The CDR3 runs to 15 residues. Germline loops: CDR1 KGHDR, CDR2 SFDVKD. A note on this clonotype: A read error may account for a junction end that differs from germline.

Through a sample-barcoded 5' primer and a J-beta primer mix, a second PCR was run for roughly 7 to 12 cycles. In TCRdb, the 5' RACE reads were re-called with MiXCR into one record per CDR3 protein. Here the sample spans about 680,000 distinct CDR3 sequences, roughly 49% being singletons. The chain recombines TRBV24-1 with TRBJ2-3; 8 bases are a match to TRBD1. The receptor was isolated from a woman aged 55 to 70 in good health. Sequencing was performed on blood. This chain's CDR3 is CATSDWTGPEDTRYF. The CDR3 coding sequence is TGTGCCACCAGTGATTGGACAGGGCCCGAAGATACGCGGTATTTT.